The 14 T cell receptor beta chains in this list originate from one sample, sequenced in a study of blood T cell repertoires in COVID-19. Libraries were prepared by immunoSEQ multiplex PCR; TCRdb keeps only in-frame clonotypes and omits some of them. The table lists around 400,000 clones, 70% to 90% of them singletons. The source material was peripheral blood. These receptor sequences come from a man aged 40-49 years with acute or convalescent COVID-19.

The chain uses TRBV7-9 and TRBJ1-2; D gene ambiguous. This CDR3 region has 13 residues. V lost 2 bases and J lost 1, with 5 bases in between. Germline CDR1 is SEHNR and CDR2 is FQNEAQ (reference sequence). The CDR3 spells CASSLPGNYGYTF. The DNA of the CDR3 is TGTGCCAGCAGCTTACCGGGTAACTATGGCTACACCTTC.

This sequence joins TRBV9 and TRBJ1-2, with a possible D match to TRBD1 (5 bases). The V and J ends lost 1 base and 3 bases respectively, with 13 bases between them. The CDR3 loop spans 15 amino acids. Germline V gives CDR1 SGDLS, CDR2 YYNGEE. The CDR3 sequence: CASSVSVGGYYGYTF. In DNA, the CDR3 is TGTGCCAGCAGCGTATCTGTCGGGGGGTACTATGGCTACACCTTC.

The V gene is TRBV10-3, the J gene TRBJ1-2, with TRBD1 identical over 7 bases. CDR1 and CDR2 (germline): ENHRY, SYGVKD. The V segment lost 1 base and the J segment 1 base; nucleotides outside the gene matches: 6. The length of the CDR3 is 16 residues. The CDR3: CAISELTGVFNYGYTF. CDR3 nucleotide sequence: TGTGCCATCAGTGAGTTAACAGGGGTGTTTAACTATGGCTACACCTTC.

The chain joins TRBV5-4 to TRBJ2-1; 12 nucleotides align to TRBD2. The CDR3 has 16 residues. CDR1 and CDR2 from the germline V gene are SGHNT and YYREEE (reference sequence). The J segment lost 10 bases and the V segment lost 2 bases, leaving 10 bases of the junction unmatched. Here the CDR3 reads CASSFEGLAGGTEQFF. CDR3 DNA sequence: TGTGCCAGCAGCTTCGAAGGGCTAGCGGGAGGGACCGAGCAGTTCTTC. The variable domain in full, with the rest retrieved from reference TRBV5-4 and TRBJ2-1, is ETGVTQSPTHLIKTRGQQVTLRCSSQSGHNTVSWYQQALGQGPQFIFQYYREEENGRGNFPPRFSGLQFPNYSSELNVNALELDDSALYLCASSFEGLAGGTEQFFGPGTRLTVL.

The chain uses TRBV5-1 and TRBJ2-3; 11 bases line up with TRBD2. CDR3 length equals 14 residues. Trimming at V came to 4 bases and at J to 3 bases, leaving 1 base not matched to a gene. From germline, CDR1 is SGHRS and CDR2 YFSETQ. This CDR3 is CASSRTSGTDTQYF. In DNA form, the CDR3 reads TGCGCCAGCAGCCGGACTAGCGGGACAGATACGCAGTATTTT.

The CDR3 DNA reads as TGTGCCAGCAGTGAAGCGTGGCAGGGGAATTCTCCCCAGCATTTT. It specifies CASSEAWQGNSPQHF. This rearrangement joins TRBV2 to TRBJ1-5; perhaps TRBD1 as D (6 bases). Germline V gene data show CDR1 as SNHLY and CDR2 as FYNNEI. CDR3 length equals 15 residues. With 0 bases removed from V and 10 bases from J, the gap between germline ends came to 16 bases.

About this clone: One end of the junction fails to match germline, which may point to a read error. The CDR3 here is CASSDSIGNSPLHF. The CDR3 nucleotides read TGTGCCAGCAGTGACTCGATCGGTAATTCACCCCTCCACTTT. This chain uses TRBV6-5 with TRBJ1-6, with D unresolved. The CDR3 loop spans 14 amino acids. Per germline, CDR1 MNHEY and CDR2 SVGAGI.

The chain employs TRBV20-1 and TRBJ1-2; no firm D call. There are 11 residues in the CDR3. CDR1 is DFQATT, CDR2 SNEGSKA, per germline (reference sequence). The ends were cut back, 3 bases at V and 4 bases at J, with 6 bases in the middle. Here the CDR3 DNA reads TGCAGTGCTAGCGGTATCTATGGCTACACCTTC. Amino acid sequence: CSASGIYGYTF.

This clone has only a few counts. The V call is TRBV7-9, the J call TRBJ2-3; TRBD2 aligns across 8 bases. CDR1 is SEHNR, CDR2 FQNEAQ, per germline (reference sequence). CDR3 length equals 15 residues. J was trimmed by 4 bases and V by 1 base; bases with no gene match: 4. Here the CDR3 reads CASSLVGLEADTQYF. The CDR3 DNA sequence: TGTGCCAGCAGCTTAGTGGGACTAGAGGCAGATACGCAGTATTTT.

The chain uses TRBV6-5 and TRBJ1-2, with D hard to call. Germline V CDR1 and CDR2: MNHEY, SVGAGI. V dropped 6 bases and J dropped 8 bases, with 10 bases sitting between them. The CDR3 has 11 amino acids. The CDR3, as DNA: TGTGCCAGCAGCTTACAGAGAGGCTACACCTTC. Translating gives CASSLQRGYTF.

The chain uses TRBV30 and TRBJ2-1; 8 bases are a match to TRBD1. Trimming removed 6 bases from V and 8 bases from J; junction bases left unmatched: 12. Germline assignment: CDR1 GTSNPN and CDR2 SVGIG (reference sequence). CDR3 length: 14 residues. The CDR3 DNA reads as TGTGCCTGCTCATACACAGGGGGATACGATGAGCAGTTCTTC. Residues: CACSYTGGYDEQFF. The variable domain in full, completed from reference TRBV30 and TRBJ2-1, reads SQTIHQWPATLVQPVGSPLSLECTVEGTSNPNLYWYRQAAGRGLQLLFYSVGIGQISSEVPQNLSASRPQDRQFILSSKKLLLSDSGFYLCACSYTGGYDEQFFGPGTRLTVL.

The chain joins TRBV6-5 to TRBJ2-7; a weak D match, TRBD2 (6 bases). The CDR3 is 14 residues long. V was trimmed by 0 bases and J by 9 bases, leaving 15 bases between them. Germline values: CDR1 MNHEY, CDR2 SVGAGI. CDR3 in amino acids: CASSYSSSGERQYF. The CDR3 DNA reads TGTGCCAGCAGTTACTCGAGTTCGGGGGAGAGGCAGTACTTC.

The V and J genes are TRBV7-9 and TRBJ2-3; TRBD2 matches 7 bases. The CDR3 covers 15 residues. V trimming: 5 bases; J trimming: 2 bases; junction bases outside the gene matches: 7. Germline values: CDR1 SEHNR, CDR2 FQNEAQ (reference sequence). The CDR3, as DNA: TGTGCCAGCAGCGCCTCTAGCGGAAACACAGATACGCAGTATTTT. Amino acid sequence: CASSASSGNTDTQYF.

For this clone: Its ends do not fully match the called genes, so a read error is possible. The V call is TRBV7-7, the J call TRBJ1-4; D unresolved. This CDR3 is built from 13 residues. CDR1 SSHAT and CDR2 FNYEAQ come from the germline V gene (reference sequence). The CDR3 sequence is CASSSRPGEKLFF. CDR3 in DNA: TGTGCTAGCAGCTCTAGACCGGGTGAAAAACTGTTTTTT.